Listed below are T cell receptor beta chains from one sample, sequenced in a study of cytomegalovirus exposure and HLA in healthy donors. Sequencing used immunoSEQ multiplex PCR; TCRdb keeps in-frame clones, though not all of them. Of some 120,000 clones listed, approximately 75% are singletons. Sequenced sample: PBMCs. These receptors were taken from a man between 35 and 55 years old in good health and CMV-seronegative. CDR3s include the opening cysteine and the closing phenylalanine or tryptophan. The D gene is left open where the match is weak. Only part of the rows carry a size: once, few, many, or a class if the clone is expanded.

>-|TRBV7-2|-|TRBJ1-2
CASSLDIFGGYTF
TGTGCCAGCAGCTTAGACATTTTCGGGGGCTACACCTTC
>-|TRBV9|TRBD1|TRBJ1-2
CASSPAQGAINYGYTF
TGTGCCAGCAGCCCGGCTCAGGGGGCCATTAACTATGGCTACACCTTC
>-|TRBV9|-|TRBJ2-7
CASSVGEGVYGEQYF
TGTGCCAGCAGCGTAGGGGAAGGGGTATACGGAGAGCAGTACTTC
>few|TRBV5-1|-|TRBJ1-4
CASSFTELNEKLFF
TGCGCCAGCAGCTTTACGGAGCTTAATGAAAAACTGTTTTTT
>-|TRBV27|TRBD2|TRBJ2-6
CASSHSGSSGANVLTF
TGTGCCAGCAGTCATAGCGGGTCCTCTGGGGCCAACGTCCTGACTTTC
>-|TRBV5-1|TRBD2|TRBJ2-3
CASSPDGLAGVDTQYF
TGCGCCAGCAGCCCCGATGGACTAGCGGGAGTTGATACGCAGTATTTT
>-|TRBV5-4|TRBD2|TRBJ2-6
CASSLAGVSGANGLTF
TGTGCCAGCAGCTTAGCGGGGGTCTCTGGGGCCAACGGCCTGACTTTC
>few|TRBV29-1|TRBD1|TRBJ1-5
CSVVTGTGVNQPQHF
TGCAGCGTCGTAACCGGGACAGGGGTCAATCAGCCCCAGCATTTT
>-|TRBV5-1|TRBD1|TRBJ2-1
CASSPIETGSNEQFF
TGCGCCAGCAGCCCCATCGAGACAGGGTCCAATGAGCAGTTCTTC
>-|TRBV18|TRBD2|TRBJ2-1
CASSPRREGLGDEQFF
TGTGCCAGCTCACCACGACGGGAGGGCCTAGGAGATGAGCAGTTCTTC
>few|TRBV19|TRBD1|TRBJ1-1
CASSPGQGSTEAFF
TGTGCCAGTAGTCCGGGACAGGGTAGCACTGAAGCTTTCTTT
>-|TRBV6-5|TRBD1|TRBJ1-4
CASSKGQGFEKLFF
TGTGCCAGCAGTAAGGGACAGGGATTTGAAAAACTGTTTTTT
>-|TRBV4-3|TRBD2|TRBJ2-1
CASSQNTGTMPYEQFF
TGCGCCAGCAGCCAAAATACCGGGACTATGCCCTATGAGCAGTTCTTC
>-|TRBV15|-|TRBJ2-7
CATSREKDSSYEQYF
TGTGCCACCAGCAGAGAAAAGGACAGCTCCTACGAGCAGTACTTC
>-|TRBV4-3|-|TRBJ2-1
CASSRFEGALHNEQFF
TGCGCCAGCAGCCGGTTCGAAGGAGCTTTACACAATGAGCAGTTCTTC
>once|TRBV10-3|-|TRBJ1-4
CAISGFSGLEKLFF
TGTGCCATCAGTGGGTTTAGCGGGCTTGAAAAACTGTTTTTT
>-|TRBV30|TRBD1|TRBJ1-5
CAGEEGAGQPQHF
TGTGCGGGGGAGGAGGGGGCGGGCCAGCCCCAGCATTTT
>-|TRBV7-7|TRBD2|TRBJ2-7
CASSPRPGTRGEQYF
TGTGCTAGCAGCCCGCGCCCGGGGACTAGAGGCGAGCAGTACTTC
>-|TRBV7-2|-|TRBJ1-2
CASSLASQDYRDIGYGYTF
TGTGCCAGCAGCTTAGCCTCTCAGGACTACAGAGACATTGGCTATGGCTACACCTTC
>few|TRBV5-1|TRBD2|TRBJ2-1
CASSLGLAGGWNEQFF
TGCGCCAGCAGCTTGGGCCTAGCGGGAGGATGGAATGAGCAGTTCTTC
>-|TRBV6-5|-|TRBJ2-7
CASKNDLVSYEQYF
TGCGCCAGCAAAAACGACTTGGTCTCCTACGAGCAGTACTTC
>-|TRBV15|-|TRBJ2-7
CATSREGSSYEQYF
TGTGCCACCAGCAGAGAGGGCAGCTCCTACGAGCAGTACTTC